The 2 T cell receptor beta chains reported below all come from one sample, sequenced in a study of somatic mutations in cytotoxic T cells in rheumatoid arthritis. Assay: immunoSEQ multiplex PCR; the TCRdb copy retains only in-frame clones and omits some. The table has approximately 9,300 clones, 75% to 95% seen once. The specimen was CD8+ T cells sorted from blood. These receptors came from a woman in her late teens or twenties with rheumatoid arthritis.

The chain links TRBV10-3 to TRBJ2-5, with 9 bases matching TRBD1. The J call is doubtful: the DNA matches TRBJ2-7 better. The CDR3 length is 18 residues. Looked up from germline, CDR1 is ENHRY and CDR2 is SYGVKD. The CDR3 spells CAISGELAWTGAGYEQYF. The CDR3 bases are TGTGCCATCAGTGGGGAACTTGCCTGGACAGGGGCTGGCTACGAGCAGTACTTC.

The chain couples TRBV6-4 to TRBJ2-3; TRBD2 agrees at 8 bases. Germline trimming cut 0 bases from V and 4 bases from J; bases unmatched to any gene: 6. This CDR3 contains 16 residues. The germline V gene encodes CDR1 MRHNA and CDR2 SNTAGT. CDR3 coding DNA: TGTGCCAGCAGTGACTCGGGACTAGGTGGCGCAGATACGCAGTATTTT. This sequence encodes CASSDSGLGGADTQYF.